This T cell receptor beta chain was identified in a study of blood T cell repertoires in COVID-19. Study-level background: The samples span acute and convalescent COVID-19 from the United States, Italy and Spain. T cells, B-cell-depleted T cells, or PBMCs supplied cDNA or gDNA.

The trim removed 7 bases at V and 5 bases at J, leaving 4 bases unmatched. The CDR3 covers 13 residues. Germline-derived CDR1 and CDR2 are LNHDA and SQIVND (reference sequence). Original analysis: Reference gene primer amplification in the assay estimated nucleated cell counts. Generated by immunoSEQ multiplex PCR, the TCRdb table keeps only in-frame clones and is missing some. V and J calls and clone size are those listed in that table; D and trimming were worked out from the DNA. The sample contains hundreds of thousands of clones, 70% to 85% of which appear only once. The source of this sequence is a middle-aged woman with active or convalescent COVID-19. The sample was peripheral blood. The J gene is TRBJ1-5, the V gene TRBV19; 8 bases map to TRBD1. The CDR3, as DNA: TGTGCCAGTACTATGGACAGGGATCAGCCCCAGCATTTT. This encodes CASTMDRDQPQHF.